This T cell receptor beta chain emerged from a study of vaccination effects on CD4 cells after COVID-19. Only in-frame clones appear in the TCRdb table, and some are missing; sequencing was by immunoSEQ multiplex PCR. Here the sample spans roughly 76,000 clones, around 74% being singletons. Turning to this clone: As yet, its antigen is unknown.

Findings and caveats of the study: In vaccinees who were healthy, merely 1 out of 255 vaccine-induced clones cross-reacted with common cold coronaviruses. The study, lacking early post-infection timepoints, had few convalescent patients.

Viral peptide pool expansion of antigen-specific CD4+ T cells preceded sequencing in the ViraFEST assay. At the end of 9 to 11 days of culture, CD4+ T cells were isolated. Nucleocapsid antibodies were negative in the vaccine recipients, who had never had SARS-CoV-2 infection. Every well housed around 2.1 million PBMC, which grew in culture alongside about 11 IU/ml IL-2 and 8.5 to 10 ug/ml peptides. Germline values: CDR1 SGHDN, CDR2 FVKESK. Germline trimming cut 1 base from V and 5 bases from J; bases unmatched to any gene: 9. The CDR3 length is 17 residues. The V gene is TRBV14, the J gene TRBJ2-2, with 8 bases that match TRBD1. The source was CD4+ T cells from PBMCs cultured with HCoV-229E spike peptides, collected before COVID-19 vaccination. The source of this sequence is a human donor who received a COVID-19 vaccine. The CDR3 region is CASSQANRGLRTGELFF. The CDR3 DNA is TGTGCCAGCAGCCAAGCCAACAGGGGGTTGCGGACCGGGGAGCTGTTTTTT.